Detailed here is one T cell receptor beta chain. This sample is part of a study of blood T cell repertoires in COVID-19. Participants were aged about 18 to 90 years, lived in 20 to 30 US areas, and enrolled virtually. Participants were placed into cohorts based on the clinical history they reported. The V gene end was trimmed by 5 bases and the J gene end by 2 bases; junction bases not matched to a gene: 13. The CDR3 consists of 18 residues. Germline CDR1 and CDR2: MDHEN and SYDVKM. Here immunoSEQ multiplex PCR was the method, and the copy in TCRdb shows in-frame clones only, minus some. The table includes approximately 300,000 clones, approximately 92% detected once.

This clonotype was obtained from a woman under 40 who had recovered from COVID-19. The sequenced material came from PBMCs or T cells enriched from blood (not recorded which). The rearrangement links TRBV28 to TRBJ2-1; 9 bases map to TRBD2. This chain's CDR3 is CASSPLSFGGRAYNEQFF. The CDR3 nucleotides read TGTGCCAGCAGTCCCCTTAGTTTTGGCGGGAGGGCCTACAATGAGCAGTTCTTC.